This T cell receptor beta chain stems from a study of T-cell reconstitution after alpha-beta-depleted transplantation in children. Study observations and caveats: Alpha-beta T cells about two months after transplant reportedly derived from several hundred expanded graft clones. Some patients showed high day-60 TCRbeta diversity, which derived from surviving recipient T cells and thymic progenitors. Newly made T cells mostly supplied T-cell counts and diversity one year after transplant.

As to this clonotype: The antigen is undetermined.

V was trimmed by 7 bases and J by 4 bases, leaving 13 bases between them. The CDR3 contains 12 residues. Germline V gene sequence: CDR1 SQVTM, CDR2 ANQGSEA. Preparation of the TCRbeta library used unique molecular identifiers. MiXCR was run by TCRdb on the PCR reads, yielding one entry per CDR3 protein. The sample carries 500,000 or so distinct CDR3 sequences, roughly 10% recorded once. Sample: PBMCs, mostly from graft donor cells, taken 180 days after TCRalphabeta/CD19-depleted stem cell transplant. The chain joins TRBV29-1 to TRBJ1-1; unclear D gene. The clonotype was recovered from a female patient aged 2-15 years who had a stem cell transplant for aplastic anemia, so the T cells may come from the graft donor. CDR3 loop: CSDGKRSTEAFF. DNA of the CDR3: TGCAGCGATGGCAAAAGGAGCACTGAAGCTTTCTTT. Full variable domain (missing parts from reference TRBV29-1 and TRBJ1-1): SAVISQKPSRDICQRGTSLTIQCQVDSQVTMMFWYRQQPGQSLTLIATANQGSEATYESGFVIDKFPISRPNLTFSTLTVSNMSPEDSSIYLCSDGKRSTEAFFGQGTRLTVV.